This T cell receptor (beta chain) was sequenced in a study of blood T cell repertoires in COVID-19. The CDR3 covers 12 residues. Profiled with immunoSEQ multiplex PCR; TCRdb holds only in-frame clones, not every one. The data hold under 200,000 clones, with around 82% observed a single time. The gene calls are TRBV21-1 and TRBJ2-7; TRBD2 is the table's D call and was not checked against the DNA. TRBV21-1 is marked as a pseudogene. The specimen was peripheral blood. This TCR was sampled from a man younger than 30 with active or convalescent COVID-19. The CDR3 coding sequence is TGTGCCAGCAGCTCTAGCTCCTACGAGCAGTACTTC. The encoded protein is CASSSSSYEQYF.